Shown below are 28 T cell receptor beta chains from a single sample sequenced in a study of T cell responses to AZD1222 COVID-19 vaccine (dated by TCRdb to the early 2020s). The library was prepared using the immunoSEQ multiplex PCR assay. As stored in TCRdb, this immuneACCESS dataset retains in-frame rearrangements with V and J assigned. A fraction of the clones does not appear; measured against another copy, unresolved V genes explain less than half of the discrepancy, and the remainder lacks a known reason. This sample has approximately 30,000 clones in its table, and around 78% of those were observed once. Roughly 4.9% of the sample is taken by the ten largest. The time point label on this specimen signifies: about 28 days (+/-7) after the second vaccine dose. The source was peripheral blood, collected 28 days after the second AZD1222 dose. The receptors originated from an adult who received the AZD1222 COVID-19 vaccine.

The V and J genes are TRBV4-2 and TRBJ1-2, with D perhaps TRBD1 (6 bases). Germline-derived CDR1 and CDR2 are LGHNA and YNFKEQ. Trimming removed 0 bases from V and 4 bases from J, with 18 bases in between. This CDR3 contains 17 residues. DNA for the CDR3: TGTGCCAGCAGCCAAGAGTGGGGGCAGTCACCAATCTATGGCTACACCTTC. Encoded protein: CASSQEWGQSPIYGYTF.

This clone was detected once. The V and J genes are TRBV6-5 and TRBJ1-2; D not resolved. The V gene's germline CDR1 is MNHEY and CDR2 SVGAGI. The CDR3 runs to 14 residues. Trimming took off 0 bases at V and 7 bases at J, with 12 bases between the two ends. Here the CDR3 DNA reads TGTGCCAGCAGTTACTCGAAGCTCGGGGTTGGCTACACCTTC. Its protein product is CASSYSKLGVGYTF.

The genes are TRBV5-1 and TRBJ2-5, with unresolved D. The CDR3 consists of 13 residues. Trimming cost V 2 bases and J 7 bases, with 12 bases left between them. Germline V gives CDR1 SGHRS, CDR2 YFSETQ. The CDR3 region has the DNA TGCGCCAGCAGCTTAGGAGATGGGTGGACCCAGTACTTC. Its protein is CASSLGDGWTQYF.

The rearrangement links TRBV11-2 to TRBJ2-3, with unresolved D. Trimming pared 6 bases from V and 6 bases from J, leaving 13 bases between. In germline, CDR1 is SGHAT, CDR2 FQNNGV. The CDR3 spans 13 residues. The CDR3 reads CASRPRHWDTQYF. CDR3 in DNA: TGTGCCAGCAGGCCTCGACACTGGGATACGCAGTATTTT.

The chain is built from TRBV25-1 and TRBJ1-3; D is undetermined. The CDR3 runs 13 residues. Germline-derived CDR1 and CDR2 are MGHDK and SYGVNS. V shed 1 base and J shed 10 bases, with 11 bases lying between them. CDR3 loop: CASSESGWTTIYF. The CDR3 DNA reads TGTGCCAGCAGTGAATCGGGGTGGACGACCATATATTTT.

The chain employs TRBV13 and TRBJ2-1, with 7 bases aligning to TRBD2. There are 16 residues in the CDR3. V was clipped by 1 base and J by 3 bases; unmatched bases: 6. Germline V gene sequence: CDR1 PRHDT, CDR2 FYEKMQ (reference sequence). CDR3 protein: CASSLEAAGNYNEQFF. Here the CDR3 DNA reads TGTGCCAGCAGCTTAGAGGCAGCGGGAAACTACAATGAGCAGTTCTTC.

The chain couples TRBV5-4 to TRBJ1-2; possible D gene TRBD1, 5 bases. The CDR3 is 13 amino acids. In germline, CDR1 is SGHNT, CDR2 YYREEE (reference sequence). V shed 4 bases and J shed 1 base, with 8 bases lying between them. The CDR3 sequence: CASSPDSNYGYTF. CDR3 DNA sequence: TGTGCCAGCAGCCCCGACAGTAACTATGGCTACACCTTC.

This clone has just a few counts. This rearrangement joins TRBV9 to TRBJ1-1; D not certain. Germline lookup yields CDR1 SGDLS and CDR2 YYNGEE. The CDR3 covers 16 residues. Trimming stripped 1 base from V and 4 bases from J, with 17 bases between. Written as DNA, the CDR3 is TGTGCCAGCAGCGTAATGCCCACAAAGGGAGGCACTGAAGCTTTCTTT. Amino acids: CASSVMPTKGGTEAFF.

This chain uses TRBV5-1 with TRBJ1-6; weak D call: TRBD1 (5 bases). Germline-derived CDR1 and CDR2 are SGHRS and YFSETQ. This CDR3 contains 14 residues. Trimming took off 7 bases at V and 9 bases at J, with 17 bases between the two ends. CDR3 sequence reads: CASRLGTDLSPLHF. The CDR3 DNA reads as TGCGCCAGCCGCCTTGGGACGGATCTTTCACCCCTCCACTTT.

V is TRBV4-3 and J is TRBJ2-5; 7 nucleotides agree with TRBD1. V trimming: 0 bases; J trimming: 2 bases; junction bases outside the gene matches: 3. Germline V gives CDR1 LGHNA, CDR2 YSLEER. This CDR3 spans 15 amino acids. The CDR3 DNA is TGCGCCAGCAGCCAAGAATGGGGACAGCAAGAGACCCAGTACTTC. Its translation: CASSQEWGQQETQYF.

The chain employs TRBV30 and TRBJ1-1; no firm D call. The CDR3 has 13 amino acids. V was pared by 2 bases and J by 6 bases, with 13 bases between. Germline loops: CDR1 GTSNPN, CDR2 SVGIG (reference sequence). CDR3 nucleotide sequence: TGTGCCTGGAGTTACGGGGTAATCTCTGAAGCTTTCTTT. As protein: CAWSYGVISEAFF.

The V call is TRBV27, the J call TRBJ2-2; D remains unclear. The germline CDR1 and CDR2 sequences are MNHEY and SMNVEV (reference sequence). The CDR3 runs 16 residues. Trimming removed 3 bases at V and 0 bases at J, with 11 bases between. The CDR3: CASSLRAPPNTGELFF. The CDR3 region has the DNA TGTGCCAGCAGTTTGCGAGCTCCCCCGAACACCGGGGAGCTGTTTTTT.

The V call is TRBV7-3, the J call TRBJ2-2; the match to TRBD2 covers 8 bases. The V gene's germline CDR1 is SGHTA and CDR2 FQGTGA. Trimming took 3 bases from V and 8 from J; bases not matched to a gene: 5. CDR3 length equals 14 residues. CDR3 coding DNA: TGTGCCAGCAGCTTCGGGACTAGTGCGGGGGAGCTGTTTTTT. This translates into CASSFGTSAGELFF.

The rearrangement joins TRBV7-9 to TRBJ1-2; D call uncertain. V lost 1 base, J lost 8 bases, and 11 bases lay in between. This CDR3 is built from 13 residues. Germline-derived CDR1 and CDR2 are SEHNR and FQNEAQ (reference sequence). Written as DNA, the CDR3 is TGTGCCAGCAGCTTAGTCGGGTCCCTCGGCTACACCTTC. Residues: CASSLVGSLGYTF.

This chain connects TRBV15 to TRBJ2-5, with 16 bases fitting TRBD2. Trimming took 3 bases from V and 0 from J; bases not matched to a gene: 1. The CDR3 is 17 amino acids. CDR1 is LNHNV, CDR2 YYDKDF, per germline (reference sequence). CDR3 in amino acids: CATSRGLAGGDQETQYF. CDR3 coding DNA: TGTGCCACCAGCAGGGGACTAGCGGGAGGGGACCAAGAGACCCAGTACTTC.

This sequence joins TRBV25-1 and TRBJ1-1; D is possibly TRBD1 (5 bases). V lost 3 bases and J 1 base, leaving 6 bases between the germline ends. The CDR3 runs to 13 residues. Germline V gene lookup returns CDR1 MGHDK and CDR2 SYGVNS. In DNA, the CDR3 is TGTGCCAGCAGTGATACAGGGAACACTGAAGCTTTCTTT. This sequence encodes CASSDTGNTEAFF.

J is TRBJ2-7 and V is TRBV5-1; D is perhaps TRBD1 (6 bases). This CDR3 is built from 16 residues. Germline V gene data show CDR1 as SGHRS and CDR2 as YFSETQ. V shed 4 bases and J shed 0 bases, with 17 bases lying between them. The CDR3 DNA sequence: TGCGCCAGCAGCACCAGGGGCAGGGCGAGCTCCTACGAGCAGTACTTC. Amino acid sequence: CASSTRGRASSYEQYF. Together with reference TRBV5-1 and TRBJ2-7, the CDR3 gives the full variable domain: KAGVTQTPRYLIKTRGQQVTLSCSPISGHRSVSWYQQTPGQGLQFLFEYFSETQRNKGNFPGRFSGRQFSNSRSEMNVSTLELGDSALYLCASSTRGRASSYEQYFGPGTRLTVT.

The chain employs TRBV5-5 and TRBJ2-3; TRBD1 agrees at 7 bases. Germline assignment: CDR1 SGHKS and CDR2 YYEKEE (reference sequence). V lost 5 bases, J lost 1 base, and 4 bases stayed unmatched. The CDR3 totals 14 residues. This CDR3 is CASSLQGGTDTQYF. The CDR3 bases are TGTGCCAGCAGTCTGCAGGGGGGCACAGATACGCAGTATTTT.

The table lists this clone with a few counts. The chain joins TRBV5-1 to TRBJ2-1, with unresolved D. Germline V gene lookup returns CDR1 SGHRS and CDR2 YFSETQ. The CDR3 runs to 15 residues. Trimming stripped 0 bases from V and 4 bases from J, with 11 bases between. CDR3 residues: CASSLGTASYNEQFF. In DNA, the CDR3 is TGCGCCAGCAGCTTGGGGACGGCCAGTTACAATGAGCAGTTCTTC.

This clone was found once. The chain couples TRBV6-5 to TRBJ2-5; 9 positions agree with TRBD2. Germline V gene data show CDR1 as MNHEY and CDR2 as SVGAGI. V shed 0 bases and J 5 bases; nucleotides not matched to a gene: 4. The length of the CDR3 is 15 residues. The CDR3 loop is CASSYSGGGVETQYF. CDR3 nucleotides: TGTGCCAGCAGTTACTCGGGCGGGGGGGTGGAGACCCAGTACTTC.

For the CDR3, the DNA is TGTGCCAGCAGTGGACAGGGGAATATCTATGGCTACACCTTC. Translating gives CASSGQGNIYGYTF. V and J are TRBV2 and TRBJ1-2, with 8 positions matching TRBD1. Germline V CDR1 and CDR2: SNHLY, FYNNEI. J gave up 4 bases and V 4 bases, and 5 bases lay outside the gene matches. The CDR3 is made up of 14 amino acids.

The chain uses TRBV9 and TRBJ2-3; 11 nucleotides line up with TRBD1. Germline V CDR1 and CDR2: SGDLS, YYNGEE. V gave up 3 bases and J gave up 1 base; unmatched junction bases: 4. This CDR3 is 16 amino acids long. CDR3 coding DNA: TGTGCCAGCAGCGGACTGGGACAGGGGGGCACAGATACGCAGTATTTT. It yields the protein CASSGLGQGGTDTQYF.

V gene TRBV9 combines with J gene TRBJ1-3; D perhaps matches TRBD1 (5 bases). V lost 6 bases to trimming and J lost 4 bases, with 11 bases between them. Germline lookup yields CDR1 SGDLS and CDR2 YYNGEE. The CDR3 contains 13 residues. CDR3: CASTLGGGNTIYF. CDR3 bases: TGTGCCAGCACCCTCGGGGGAGGAAACACCATATATTTT.

The rearrangement joins TRBV29-1 to TRBJ2-1; weak D call: TRBD2 (6 bases). The germline V gene encodes CDR1 SQVTM and CDR2 ANQGSEA. CDR3 length equals 14 residues. V was clipped by 7 bases and J by 5 bases, with 18 bases between them. Here the CDR3 reads CSAKRGDSNNEQFF. The CDR3 DNA sequence: TGCAGCGCTAAAAGAGGGGACTCAAACAATGAGCAGTTCTTC.

V is TRBV30 and J is TRBJ1-3; TRBD1 is a possible D gene (6 bases). Germline V gene sequence: CDR1 GTSNPN, CDR2 SVGIG (reference sequence). Trimming removed 2 bases at V and 11 bases at J, with 16 bases between. This CDR3 has 13 residues. This CDR3 reads CAWSITTGQAIYF. The CDR3 DNA sequence: TGTGCCTGGAGTATAACGACAGGTCAGGCCATATATTTT. The whole variable domain, filled in from reference TRBV30 and TRBJ1-3, reads SQTIHQWPATLVQPVGSPLSLECTVEGTSNPNLYWYRQAAGRGLQLLFYSVGIGQISSEVPQNLSASRPQDRQFILSSKKLLLSDSGFYLCAWSITTGQAIYFGEGSWLTVV.

The genes are TRBV12-3 or TRBV12-4 and TRBJ1-2; D is possibly TRBD1 (5 bases). The V gene lost 1 base and the J gene lost 8 bases, with 11 bases spanning the gap. The CDR3 is 13 amino acids. CDR3 DNA: TGTGCCAGCAGTTTAGGGACATCGGGGGGCTACACCTTC. It encodes CASSLGTSGGYTF.

This chain joins TRBV15 and TRBJ2-3, with 7 bases lining up with TRBD2. J was trimmed by 4 bases and V by 3 bases; bases with no gene match: 4. This CDR3 contains 14 residues. CDR1 LNHNV and CDR2 YYDKDF come from the germline V gene (reference sequence). The chain's CDR3 is CATSRGGGADTQYF. The CDR3 DNA reads TGTGCCACCAGCAGGGGTGGGGGGGCAGATACGCAGTATTTT. Full variable domain (remainder filled in from reference TRBV15 and TRBJ2-3): DAMVIQNPRYQVTQFGKPVTLSCSQTLNHNVMYWYQQKSSQAPKLLFHYYDKDFNNEADTPDNFQSRRPNTSFCFLDIRSPGLGDTAMYLCATSRGGGADTQYFGPGTRLTVL.

The rearrangement uses TRBV9 and TRBJ2-1, with D maybe TRBD2 (6 bases). Germline V CDR1 and CDR2: SGDLS, YYNGEE. The CDR3 has 15 amino acids. Between the trimmed V and J ends, which lost 0 bases and 15 bases, there was a span of 22 bases. The DNA for the CDR3 is TGTGCCAGCAGCGTAGAGTCACTTCCAGCGGGTGGGATGTTCTTC. Its protein is CASSVESLPAGGMFF.